This TCR beta chain emerged from a study of Ad26.COV2.S vaccination and SARS-CoV-2 variants. Per germline, CDR1 KGHSH and CDR2 LQKENI. The CDR3 has 13 residues. Trimming removed 3 bases at V and 5 bases at J, with 10 bases between. The table came from immunoSEQ multiplex PCR; TCRdb's copy has only in-frame clones and leaves some out. In the table there are approximately 300,000 clones, 85% of which are singletons. Described treatment: some 20 received Ad26.COV2.S at low or high dose, single or two shots; five or six received placebo; per-sample allocation not given. Material that was analyzed had been drawn on day 63 after the first vaccine or placebo injection.

Sequenced here: peripheral blood, sampled in a trial of Ad26.COV2.S vaccine versus placebo. The sequence came from a person between 18 and 65 years old who received the Ad26.COV2.S COVID-19 vaccine or a placebo. The rearrangement joins TRBV18 to TRBJ2-5; D is ambiguous. CDR3 coding DNA: TGTGCCAGCTCACCGACTCCCCGCGAGACCCAGTACTTC. Encoded protein: CASSPTPRETQYF. Complete variable domain (other parts from reference TRBV18 and TRBJ2-5): NAGVMQNPRHLVRRRGQEARLRCSPMKGHSHVYWYRQLPEEGLKFMVYLQKENIIDESGMPKERFSAEFPKEGPSILRIQQVVRGDSAAYFCASSPTPRETQYFGPGTRLLVL.